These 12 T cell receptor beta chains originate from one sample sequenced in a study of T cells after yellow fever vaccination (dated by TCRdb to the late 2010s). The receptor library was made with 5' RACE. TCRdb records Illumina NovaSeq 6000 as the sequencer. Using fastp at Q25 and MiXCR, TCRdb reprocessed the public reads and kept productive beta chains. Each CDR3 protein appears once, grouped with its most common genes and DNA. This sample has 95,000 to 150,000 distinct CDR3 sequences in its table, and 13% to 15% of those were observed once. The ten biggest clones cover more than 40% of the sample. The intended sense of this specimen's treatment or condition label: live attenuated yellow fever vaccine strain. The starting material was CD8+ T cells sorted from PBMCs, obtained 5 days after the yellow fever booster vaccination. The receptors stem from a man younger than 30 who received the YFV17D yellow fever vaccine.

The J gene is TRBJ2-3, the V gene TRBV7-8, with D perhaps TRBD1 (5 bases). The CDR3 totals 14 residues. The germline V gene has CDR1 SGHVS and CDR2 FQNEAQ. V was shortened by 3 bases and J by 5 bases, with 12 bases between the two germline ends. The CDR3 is CASSLLGPVDTQYF. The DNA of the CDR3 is TGTGCCAGCAGCTTGCTGGGGCCGGTAGATACGCAGTATTTT.

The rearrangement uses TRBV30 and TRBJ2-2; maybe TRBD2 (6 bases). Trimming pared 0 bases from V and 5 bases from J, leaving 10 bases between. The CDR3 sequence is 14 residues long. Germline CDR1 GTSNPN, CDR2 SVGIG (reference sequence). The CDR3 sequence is CAWSVGGETGELFF. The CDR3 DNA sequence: TGTGCCTGGAGTGTCGGGGGTGAGACCGGGGAGCTGTTTTTT.

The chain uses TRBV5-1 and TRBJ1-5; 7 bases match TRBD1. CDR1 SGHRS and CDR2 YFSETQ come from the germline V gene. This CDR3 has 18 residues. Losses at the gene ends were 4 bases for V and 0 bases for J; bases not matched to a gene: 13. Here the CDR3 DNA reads TGCGCCAGCAGCCTGTACCCCGGGACAGAGTATAGCAATCAGCCCCAGCATTTT. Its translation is CASSLYPGTEYSNQPQHF.

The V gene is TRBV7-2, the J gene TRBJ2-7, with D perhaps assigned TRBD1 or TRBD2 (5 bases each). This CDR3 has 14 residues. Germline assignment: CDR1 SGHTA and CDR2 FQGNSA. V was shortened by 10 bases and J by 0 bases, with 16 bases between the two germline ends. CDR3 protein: CANDLGTDSYEQYV. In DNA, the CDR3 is TGTGCCAACGATCTCGGGACCGACTCCTACGAGCAGTACGTC.

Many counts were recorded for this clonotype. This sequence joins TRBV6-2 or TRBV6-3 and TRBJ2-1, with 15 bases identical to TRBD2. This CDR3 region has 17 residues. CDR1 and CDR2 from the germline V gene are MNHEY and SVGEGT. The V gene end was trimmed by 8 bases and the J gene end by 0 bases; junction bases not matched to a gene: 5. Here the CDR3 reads CASSGTSGGSSYNEQFF. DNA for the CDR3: TGTGCCAGCTCCGGGACTAGCGGGGGGAGCTCCTACAATGAGCAGTTCTTC.

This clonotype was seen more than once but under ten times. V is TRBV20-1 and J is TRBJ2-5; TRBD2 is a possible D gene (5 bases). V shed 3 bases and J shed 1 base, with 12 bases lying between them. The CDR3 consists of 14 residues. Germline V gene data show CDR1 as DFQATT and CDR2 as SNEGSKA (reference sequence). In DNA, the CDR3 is TGCAGTGCTAGGTCCGGGGAACTCCAAGAGACCCAGTACTTC. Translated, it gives CSARSGELQETQYF.

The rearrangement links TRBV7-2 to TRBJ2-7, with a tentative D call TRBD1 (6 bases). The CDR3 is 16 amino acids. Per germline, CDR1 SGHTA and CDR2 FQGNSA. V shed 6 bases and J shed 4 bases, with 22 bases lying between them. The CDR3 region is CASSFLGVGGKYEQYF. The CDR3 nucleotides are TGTGCCAGCAGTTTCCTGGGCGTAGGGGGAAAATACGAGCAGTACTTC.

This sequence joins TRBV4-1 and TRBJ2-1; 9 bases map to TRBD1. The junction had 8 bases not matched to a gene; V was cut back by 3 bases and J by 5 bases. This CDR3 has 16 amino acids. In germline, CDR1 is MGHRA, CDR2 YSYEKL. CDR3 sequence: CASSHIPGQGNNEQFF. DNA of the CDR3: TGCGCCAGCAGCCATATCCCGGGACAGGGCAACAATGAGCAGTTCTTC.

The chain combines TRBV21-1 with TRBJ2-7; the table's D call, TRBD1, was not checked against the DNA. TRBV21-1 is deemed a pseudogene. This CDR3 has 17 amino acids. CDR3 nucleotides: TGTGCCAGCAGCAAAGGAACGGGCAGGGGGCGGACCTACGAGCAGTACTTC. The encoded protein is CASSKGTGRGRTYEQYF.

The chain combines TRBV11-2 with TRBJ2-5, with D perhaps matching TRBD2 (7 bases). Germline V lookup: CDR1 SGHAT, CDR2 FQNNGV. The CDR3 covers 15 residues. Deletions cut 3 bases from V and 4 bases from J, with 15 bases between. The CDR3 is CASSFGGGPGETQYF. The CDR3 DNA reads TGTGCCAGCAGCTTTGGGGGGGGGCCTGGAGAGACCCAGTACTTC.

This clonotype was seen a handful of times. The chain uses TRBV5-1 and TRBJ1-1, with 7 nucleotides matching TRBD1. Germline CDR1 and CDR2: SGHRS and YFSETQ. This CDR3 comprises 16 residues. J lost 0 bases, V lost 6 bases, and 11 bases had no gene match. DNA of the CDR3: TGCGCCAGCAAGAGGCTGGGGAGGGGGCTGAACACTGAAGCTTTCTTT. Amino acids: CASKRLGRGLNTEAFF.

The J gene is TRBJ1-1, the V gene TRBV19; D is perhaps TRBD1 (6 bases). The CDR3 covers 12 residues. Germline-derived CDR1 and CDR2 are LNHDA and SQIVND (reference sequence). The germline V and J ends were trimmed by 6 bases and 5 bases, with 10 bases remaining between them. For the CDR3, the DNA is TGTGCCAGTAGCACGACAGGAACTGAAGCTTTCTTT. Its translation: CASSTTGTEAFF. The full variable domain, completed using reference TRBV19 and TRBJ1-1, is DGGITQSPKYLFRKEGQNVTLSCEQNLNHDAMYWYRQDPGQGLRLIYYSQIVNDFQKGDIAEGYSVSREKKESFPLTVTSAQKNPTAFYLCASSTTGTEAFFGQGTRLTVV.